This TCR delta chain was identified in a study of gamma-delta chains in newborns, infants, children. Study-level background: Innate gammadelta T cells reportedly expand polyclonally right after birth, driven by microbial exposure, per the title.

This clone was seen a few times. The protein given by TCRdb reflects a much larger clone and differs at residue 8 from this DNA's translation, likely from a read error; the protein shown is the DNA's translation. TCRdb used CATT to re-call clones from the reads. The sample includes some 1,700 delta-chain clones, more than 0.95% of them seen just once. CDR1 is GEAIGNYY and CDR2 is EKD in the germline V gene. V lost 0 bases and J 0 bases, leaving 11 bases between the germline ends. This CDR3 has 18 residues. This TCR was recovered from a child who was a newborn, infant or young child, either healthy, febrile or measles-vaccinated (not recorded which). The chain uses TRDV2 and TRDJ3; possible D gene TRDD3, 6 bases. What was sequenced was blood. DNA of the CDR3: TGTGCCTGTGACACCGTGGGGGCTACCTCCTGGGACACCCGACAGATGTTTTTC. It yields the protein CACDTVGATSWDTRQMFF.